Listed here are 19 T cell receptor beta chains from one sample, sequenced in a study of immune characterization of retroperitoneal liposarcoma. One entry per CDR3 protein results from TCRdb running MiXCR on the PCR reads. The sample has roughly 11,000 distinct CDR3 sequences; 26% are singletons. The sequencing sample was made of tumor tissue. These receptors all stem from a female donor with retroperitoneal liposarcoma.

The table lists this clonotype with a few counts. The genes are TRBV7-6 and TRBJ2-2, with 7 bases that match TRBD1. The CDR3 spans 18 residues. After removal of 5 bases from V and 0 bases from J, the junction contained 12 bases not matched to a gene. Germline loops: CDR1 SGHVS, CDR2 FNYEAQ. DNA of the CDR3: TGTGCCAGCAGCCCTAGCCCGACAGGGCCAGCGAACACCGGGGAGCTGTTTTTT. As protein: CASSPSPTGPANTGELFF.

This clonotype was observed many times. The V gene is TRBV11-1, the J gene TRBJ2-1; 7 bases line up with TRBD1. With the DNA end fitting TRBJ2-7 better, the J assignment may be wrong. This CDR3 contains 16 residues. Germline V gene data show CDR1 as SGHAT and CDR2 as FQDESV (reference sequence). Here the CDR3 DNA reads TGTGCCAGCAGCTTAGCGGGGACAGTCTCCTACAATGAGCAGTACTTC. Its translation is CASSLAGTVSYNEQYF.

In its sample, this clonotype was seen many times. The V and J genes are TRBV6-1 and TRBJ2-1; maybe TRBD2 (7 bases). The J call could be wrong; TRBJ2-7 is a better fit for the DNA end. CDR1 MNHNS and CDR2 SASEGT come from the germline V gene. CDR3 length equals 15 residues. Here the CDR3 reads CASSSAGASYNEQYF. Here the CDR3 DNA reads TGTGCCAGCAGTTCTGCGGGGGCCTCCTACAATGAGCAGTACTTC.

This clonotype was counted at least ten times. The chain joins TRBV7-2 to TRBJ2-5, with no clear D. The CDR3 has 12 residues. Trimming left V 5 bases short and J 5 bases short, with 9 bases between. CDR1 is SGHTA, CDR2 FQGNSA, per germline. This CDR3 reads CASSETRETQYF. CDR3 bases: TGTGCCAGCAGCGAAACTCGGGAGACCCAGTACTTC.

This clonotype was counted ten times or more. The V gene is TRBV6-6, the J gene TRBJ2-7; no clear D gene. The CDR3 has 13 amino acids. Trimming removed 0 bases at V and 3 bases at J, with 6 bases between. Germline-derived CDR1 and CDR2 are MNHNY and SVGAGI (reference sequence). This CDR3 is CASSYSPSYEQYF. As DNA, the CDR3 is TGTGCCAGCAGTTACTCACCAAGCTACGAGCAGTACTTC.

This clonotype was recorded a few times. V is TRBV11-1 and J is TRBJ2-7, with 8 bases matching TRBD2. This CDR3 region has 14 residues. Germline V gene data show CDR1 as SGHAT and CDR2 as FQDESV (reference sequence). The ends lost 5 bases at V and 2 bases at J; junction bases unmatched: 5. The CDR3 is CASSRTSRTYEQYF. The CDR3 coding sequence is TGTGCCAGCAGCCGGACTAGCAGAACCTACGAGCAGTACTTC.

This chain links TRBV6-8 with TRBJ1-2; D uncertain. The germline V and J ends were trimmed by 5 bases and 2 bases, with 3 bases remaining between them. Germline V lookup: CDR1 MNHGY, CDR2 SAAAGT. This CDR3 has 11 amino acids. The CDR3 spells CASSDNYGYTF. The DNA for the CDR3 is TGTGCCAGCAGTGACAACTATGGCTACACCTTC.

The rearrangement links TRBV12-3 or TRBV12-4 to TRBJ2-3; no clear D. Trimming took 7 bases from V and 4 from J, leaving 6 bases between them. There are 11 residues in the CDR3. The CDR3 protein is CASNFPDTQYF. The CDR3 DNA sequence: TGTGCCAGCAACTTTCCAGATACGCAGTATTTT.

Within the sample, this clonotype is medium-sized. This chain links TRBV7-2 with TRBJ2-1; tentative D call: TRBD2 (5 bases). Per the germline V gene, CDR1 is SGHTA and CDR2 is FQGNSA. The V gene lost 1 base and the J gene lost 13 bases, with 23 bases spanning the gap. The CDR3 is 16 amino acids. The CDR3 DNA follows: TGTGCCAGCAGCTTAGAGAGCGTAGTGGTCTGGGAGACCCAGTTCTTC. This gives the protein CASSLESVVVWETQFF.

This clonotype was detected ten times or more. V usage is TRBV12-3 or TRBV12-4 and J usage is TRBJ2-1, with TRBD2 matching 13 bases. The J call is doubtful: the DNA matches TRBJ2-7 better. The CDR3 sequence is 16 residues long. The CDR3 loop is CASSPLLAGGAYEQYF. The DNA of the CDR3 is TGTGCCAGCAGTCCGCTACTAGCGGGAGGGGCCTACGAGCAGTACTTC.

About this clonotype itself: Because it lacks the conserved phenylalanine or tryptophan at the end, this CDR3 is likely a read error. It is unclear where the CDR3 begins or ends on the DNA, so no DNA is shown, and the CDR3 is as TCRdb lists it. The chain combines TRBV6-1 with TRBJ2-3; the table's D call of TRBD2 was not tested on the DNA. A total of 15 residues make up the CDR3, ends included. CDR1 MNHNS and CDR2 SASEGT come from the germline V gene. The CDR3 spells CASSGLAGAYNEQPR.

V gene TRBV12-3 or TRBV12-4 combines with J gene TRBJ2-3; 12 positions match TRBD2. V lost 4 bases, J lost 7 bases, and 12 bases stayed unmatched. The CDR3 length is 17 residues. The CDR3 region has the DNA TGTGCCAGCAGTTCCGTCGGACTAGCGGGGCTTTTCTATACGCAGTATTTT. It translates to CASSSVGLAGLFYTQYF.

Written as DNA, the CDR3 is TGTGCCAGCAGTACCGGAACAGGCTACGAGCAGTTCTTC. It translates to CASSTGTGYEQFF. This chain uses TRBV6-1 with TRBJ2-1, with D perhaps TRBD1 (5 bases). Germline V CDR1 and CDR2: MNHNS, SASEGT. The CDR3 has 13 residues. V was clipped by 5 bases and J by 10 bases, with 15 bases between them.

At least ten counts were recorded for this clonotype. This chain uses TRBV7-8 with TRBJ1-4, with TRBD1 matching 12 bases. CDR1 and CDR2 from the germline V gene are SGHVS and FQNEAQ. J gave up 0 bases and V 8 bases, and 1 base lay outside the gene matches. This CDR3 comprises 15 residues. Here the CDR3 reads CASGDRGPTNEKLFF. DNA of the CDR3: TGTGCCAGCGGGGACAGGGGGCCAACTAATGAAAAACTGTTTTTT.

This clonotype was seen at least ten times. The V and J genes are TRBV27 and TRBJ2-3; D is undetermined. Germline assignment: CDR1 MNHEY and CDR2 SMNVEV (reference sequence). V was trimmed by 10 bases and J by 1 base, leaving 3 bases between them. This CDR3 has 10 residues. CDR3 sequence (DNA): TGTGCCACGGGCACAGATACGCAGTATTTT. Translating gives CATGTDTQYF.

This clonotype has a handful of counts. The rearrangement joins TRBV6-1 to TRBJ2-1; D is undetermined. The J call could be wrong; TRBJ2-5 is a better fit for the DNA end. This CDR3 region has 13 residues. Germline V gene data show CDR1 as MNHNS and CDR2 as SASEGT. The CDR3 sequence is CASTDHPRGTQYF. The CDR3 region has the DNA TGTGCCAGCACCGACCACCCCCGCGGGACCCAGTACTTC.

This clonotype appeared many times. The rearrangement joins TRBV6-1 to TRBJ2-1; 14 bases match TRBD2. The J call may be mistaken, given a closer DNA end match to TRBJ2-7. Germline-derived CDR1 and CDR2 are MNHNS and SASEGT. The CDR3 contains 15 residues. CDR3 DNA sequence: TGTGCCAGCAGTTCCGGGACTAGCGGGAGCGCTGAGCAGTACTTC. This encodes CASSSGTSGSAEQYF.

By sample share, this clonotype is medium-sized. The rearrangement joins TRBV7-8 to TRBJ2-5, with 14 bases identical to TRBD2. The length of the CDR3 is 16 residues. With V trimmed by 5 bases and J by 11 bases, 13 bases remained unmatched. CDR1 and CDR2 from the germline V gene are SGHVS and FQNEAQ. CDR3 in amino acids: CASSPRLAGGIDEQYF. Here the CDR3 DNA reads TGTGCCAGCAGCCCGAGACTAGCGGGGGGGATAGATGAGCAGTACTTC.

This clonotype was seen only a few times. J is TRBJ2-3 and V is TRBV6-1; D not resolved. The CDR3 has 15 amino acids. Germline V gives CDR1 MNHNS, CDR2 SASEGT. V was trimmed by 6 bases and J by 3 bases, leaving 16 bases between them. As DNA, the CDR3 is TGTGCCAGCAGACCTGTCCGGGTGGGTACAGATACGCAGTATTTT. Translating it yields CASRPVRVGTDTQYF.